The sequence of this TCR beta chain was determined in a study of blood T cell repertoires in COVID-19. Whole-study context: Spain, Italy and the United States supplied samples that represented acute and convalescent COVID-19. The cDNA or gDNA used as material had been derived from T cells, B-cell-depleted T cells, or PBMCs.

Original data processing: Estimation of nucleated cell counts relied on the amplification of reference gene primers. Method: immunoSEQ multiplex PCR; TCRdb's copy keeps in-frame clones and lacks some. V, J and clone size are those of that table, while D and trimming were read from the DNA. The sample includes hundreds of thousands of clones, under 85% of them seen just once. The CDR3 has 13 residues. The V segment lost 7 bases and the J segment 6 bases; nucleotides outside the gene matches: 7. Per germline, CDR1 SNHLY and CDR2 FYNNEI. The rearrangement links TRBV2 to TRBJ2-7, with TRBD1 matching over 9 bases. The sample comprised peripheral blood. This clonotype was sampled from a woman aged 40-49 years with active or convalescent COVID-19. CDR3 in amino acids: CASTGTGSSEQYF. The CDR3 DNA reads as TGTGCCAGCACCGGGACAGGGTCTTCCGAGCAGTACTTC.